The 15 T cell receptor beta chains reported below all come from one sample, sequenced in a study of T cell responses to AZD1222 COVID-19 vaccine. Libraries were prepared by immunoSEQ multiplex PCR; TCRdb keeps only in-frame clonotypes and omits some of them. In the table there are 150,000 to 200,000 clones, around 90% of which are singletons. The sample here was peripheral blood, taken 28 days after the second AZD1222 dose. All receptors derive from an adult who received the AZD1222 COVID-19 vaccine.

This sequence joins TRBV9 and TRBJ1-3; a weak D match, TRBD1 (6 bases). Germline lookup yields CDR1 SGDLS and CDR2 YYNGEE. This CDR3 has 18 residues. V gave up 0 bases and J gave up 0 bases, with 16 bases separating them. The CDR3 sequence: CASSVAGAGYDSGNTIYF. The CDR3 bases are TGTGCCAGCAGCGTAGCGGGGGCAGGATACGACTCTGGAAACACCATATATTTT. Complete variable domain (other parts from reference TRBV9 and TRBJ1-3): DSGVTQTPKHLITATGQRVTLRCSPRSGDLSVYWYQQSLDQGLQFLIQYYNGEERAKGNILERFSAQQFPDLHSELNLSSLELGDSALYFCASSVAGAGYDSGNTIYFGEGSWLTVV.

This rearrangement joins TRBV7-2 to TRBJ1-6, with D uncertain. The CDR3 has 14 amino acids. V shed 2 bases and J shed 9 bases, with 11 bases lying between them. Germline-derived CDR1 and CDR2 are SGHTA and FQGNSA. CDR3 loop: CASSLLPEGSPLHF. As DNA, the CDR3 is TGTGCCAGCAGCTTACTCCCAGAGGGTTCACCCCTCCACTTT.

The CDR3, as DNA: TGTGCCAGTAGTATACACCAGCCAATGGGCTACACCTTC. This encodes CASSIHQPMGYTF. V gene TRBV19 combines with J gene TRBJ1-2, with D unresolved. This CDR3 comprises 13 residues. The V end was cut by 2 bases, the J end by 8 bases, with 12 bases between. The germline V gene encodes CDR1 LNHDA and CDR2 SQIVND (reference sequence).

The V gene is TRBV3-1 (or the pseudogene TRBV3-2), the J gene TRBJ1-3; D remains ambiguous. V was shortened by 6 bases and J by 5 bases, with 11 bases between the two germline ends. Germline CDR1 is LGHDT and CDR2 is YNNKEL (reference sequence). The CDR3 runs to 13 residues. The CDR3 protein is CASRVRRRNTIYF. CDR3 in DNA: TGTGCCAGCAGGGTTCGCCGTCGAAACACCATATATTTT.

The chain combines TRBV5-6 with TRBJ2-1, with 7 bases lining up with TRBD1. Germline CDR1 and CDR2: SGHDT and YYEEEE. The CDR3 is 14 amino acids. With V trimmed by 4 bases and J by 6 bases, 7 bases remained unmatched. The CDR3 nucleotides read TGTGCCAGCAGCCCTACCGACAGGGTCAATGAGCAGTTCTTC. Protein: CASSPTDRVNEQFF.

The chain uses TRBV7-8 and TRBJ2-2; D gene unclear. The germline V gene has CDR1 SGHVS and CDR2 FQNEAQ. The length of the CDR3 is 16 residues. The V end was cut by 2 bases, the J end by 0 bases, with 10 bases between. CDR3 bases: TGTGCCAGCAGCTTAAGTAGGGTGGCGAACACCGGGGAGCTGTTTTTT. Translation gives CASSLSRVANTGELFF.

CDR3 region: CASTLWREGNSYNEQFF. The CDR3, as DNA: TGTGCCAGCACCCTTTGGAGGGAGGGCAATTCCTACAATGAGCAGTTCTTC. The chain combines TRBV28 with TRBJ2-1; 7 bases fit TRBD2. Germline CDR1 and CDR2: MDHEN and SYDVKM. V lost 7 bases, J lost 1 base, and 13 bases stayed unmatched. The CDR3 has 17 amino acids.

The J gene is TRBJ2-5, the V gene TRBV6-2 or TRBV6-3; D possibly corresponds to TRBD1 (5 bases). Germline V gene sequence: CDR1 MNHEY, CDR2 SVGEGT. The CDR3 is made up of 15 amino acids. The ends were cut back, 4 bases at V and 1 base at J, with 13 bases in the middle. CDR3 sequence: CASSWGRGSQETQYF. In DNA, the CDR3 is TGTGCCAGCAGTTGGGGAAGGGGCAGCCAAGAGACCCAGTACTTC.

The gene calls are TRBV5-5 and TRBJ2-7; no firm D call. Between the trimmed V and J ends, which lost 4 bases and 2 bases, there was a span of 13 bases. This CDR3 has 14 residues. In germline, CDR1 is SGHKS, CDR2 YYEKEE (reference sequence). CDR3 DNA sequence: TGTGCCAGCAGCCCGGGTCTTATGCCCTACGAGCAGTACTTC. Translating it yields CASSPGLMPYEQYF.

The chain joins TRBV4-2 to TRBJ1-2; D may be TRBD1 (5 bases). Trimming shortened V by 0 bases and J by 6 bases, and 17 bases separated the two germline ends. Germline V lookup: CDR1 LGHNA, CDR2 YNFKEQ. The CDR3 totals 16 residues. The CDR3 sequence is CASSQESRVVGDGYTF. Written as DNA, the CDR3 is TGTGCCAGCAGCCAAGAAAGCAGGGTGGTAGGCGATGGCTACACCTTC.

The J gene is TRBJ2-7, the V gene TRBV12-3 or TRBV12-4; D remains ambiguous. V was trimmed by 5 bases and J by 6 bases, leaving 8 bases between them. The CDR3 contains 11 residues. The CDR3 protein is CASSNPGEQYF. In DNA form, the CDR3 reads TGTGCCAGCAGTAATCCGGGCGAGCAGTACTTC.

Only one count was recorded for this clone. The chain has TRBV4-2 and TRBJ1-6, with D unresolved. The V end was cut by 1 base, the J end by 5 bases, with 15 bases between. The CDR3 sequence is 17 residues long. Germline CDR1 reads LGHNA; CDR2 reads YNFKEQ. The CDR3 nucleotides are TGTGCCAGCAGCCAAGGGGCCCCCGCCATGAATAATTCACCCCTCCACTTT. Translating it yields CASSQGAPAMNNSPLHF.

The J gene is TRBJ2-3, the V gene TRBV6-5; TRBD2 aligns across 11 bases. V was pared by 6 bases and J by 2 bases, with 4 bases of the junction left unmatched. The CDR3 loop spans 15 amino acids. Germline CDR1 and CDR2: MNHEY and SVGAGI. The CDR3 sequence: CASRASGGPTDTQYF. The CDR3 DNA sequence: TGTGCCAGCAGGGCTAGCGGGGGGCCCACAGATACGCAGTATTTT.

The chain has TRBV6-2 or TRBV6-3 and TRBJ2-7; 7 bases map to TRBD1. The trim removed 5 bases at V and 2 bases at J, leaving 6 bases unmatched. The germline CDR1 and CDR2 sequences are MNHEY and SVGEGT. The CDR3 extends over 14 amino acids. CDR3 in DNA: TGTGCCAGCAGTGTAAACAGGGGCCCCTACGAGCAGTACTTC. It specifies CASSVNRGPYEQYF.

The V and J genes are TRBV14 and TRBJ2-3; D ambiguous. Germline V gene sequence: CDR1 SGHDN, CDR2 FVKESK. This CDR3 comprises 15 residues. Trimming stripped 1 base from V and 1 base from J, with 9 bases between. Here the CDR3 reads CASSQGDTRTDTQYF. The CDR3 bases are TGTGCCAGCAGCCAAGGTGACACACGCACAGATACGCAGTATTTT.